This passage covers 20 T cell receptor beta chains from one sample sequenced in a study of T cells in Graves' hyperthyroidism and ophthalmopathy. RNA transcripts served as the template for amplifying TCR beta CDR3 regions. HTBI primers were employed in a first-round RT-PCR of the TCR CDR3. Using its own MiXCR run on the multiplex PCR reads, TCRdb lists one record per CDR3 protein. In the table there are fewer than 350,000 distinct CDR3 sequences, about 21% of which are singletons. Sequenced material: blood. All receptors derive from a woman aged 45 to 65 with Graves' hyperthyroidism.

The gene calls are TRBV7-9 and TRBJ2-1; D gene ambiguous. Trimming left V 3 bases short and J 6 bases short, with 9 bases between. CDR3 size: 13 residues. CDR1 SEHNR and CDR2 FQNEAQ come from the germline V gene (reference sequence). As DNA, the CDR3 is TGTGCCAGCAGCTTGGCATCGGTCAATGAGCAGTTCTTC. Translated: CASSLASVNEQFF.

There are many counts of this clonotype. The rearrangement links TRBV27 to TRBJ1-2, with D tentatively TRBD1 (5 bases). CDR1 MNHEY and CDR2 SMNVEV come from the germline V gene (reference sequence). The CDR3 covers 12 residues. Trimming took 8 bases from V and 8 from J, leaving 15 bases between them. This chain's CDR3 is CASGEGPKGYTF. DNA for the CDR3: TGTGCCAGCGGCGAGGGACCGAAGGGCTACACCTTC.

This clonotype turned up a few times. This rearrangement joins TRBV7-9 to TRBJ2-3, with 9 bases aligning to TRBD2. This CDR3 is 15 amino acids long. Germline lookup yields CDR1 SEHNR and CDR2 FQNEAQ (reference sequence). The J segment lost 3 bases and the V segment lost 6 bases, leaving 7 bases of the junction unmatched. CDR3 sequence reads: CASRLSGSMTDTQYF. CDR3 DNA sequence: TGTGCCAGCAGACTTAGCGGGAGTATGACAGATACGCAGTATTTT.

This clonotype occurred many times. This rearrangement joins TRBV20-1 to TRBJ1-1; 7 positions match TRBD1. This CDR3 spans 14 amino acids. The junction had 12 bases not matched to a gene; V was cut back by 0 bases and J by 11 bases. Per germline, CDR1 DFQATT and CDR2 SNEGSKA (reference sequence). The CDR3 loop reads CSAREGGGRTRAFF. The CDR3 region has the DNA TGCAGTGCTAGAGAAGGGGGCGGTAGGACTAGGGCTTTCTTT.

The chain joins TRBV2 to TRBJ2-2; 7 positions agree with TRBD1. The CDR3 is 14 residues long. V was clipped by 5 bases and J by 7 bases; unmatched bases: 7. Germline CDR1 reads SNHLY; CDR2 reads FYNNEI. CDR3 coding DNA: TGTGCCAGCAGTAATTACAGGGGAAGCGGGGAGCTGTTTTTT. This sequence encodes CASSNYRGSGELFF.

This clonotype was recorded many times. This rearrangement joins TRBV5-1 to TRBJ2-7, with D perhaps being TRBD1 or TRBD2 (5 bases each). The CDR3 is 15 amino acids. Germline assignment: CDR1 SGHRS and CDR2 YFSETQ. Trimming pared 0 bases from V and 3 bases from J, leaving 13 bases between. In nucleotides, the CDR3 is TGCGCCAGCAGCTTGGACGGGACCGCAAACTACGAGCAGTACTTC. It yields the protein CASSLDGTANYEQYF.

This clonotype has more than one count but fewer than ten. This chain uses TRBV10-3 with TRBJ1-1; D remains ambiguous. V lost 1 base to trimming and J lost 7 bases, with 10 bases between them. Looked up from germline, CDR1 is ENHRY and CDR2 is SYGVKD. This CDR3 contains 13 residues. The CDR3 coding sequence is TGTGCCATCAGTGAGTTAATTACGGGTGAAGCTTTCTTT. Residues: CAISELITGEAFF.

The genes are TRBV28 and TRBJ2-7, with 10 bases fitting TRBD2. V gave up 9 bases and J gave up 6 bases; unmatched junction bases: 5. This CDR3 contains 12 residues. Germline-derived CDR1 and CDR2 are MDHEN and SYDVKM. The CDR3 sequence: CARLGLAVEQYF. The CDR3 coding sequence is TGTGCCAGACTTGGACTAGCGGTCGAGCAGTACTTC.

This clonotype was seen more than once but under ten times. The chain has TRBV5-4 and TRBJ2-1; 11 bases agree with TRBD2. The CDR3 is 15 amino acids. Looked up from germline, CDR1 is SGHNT and CDR2 is YYREEE (reference sequence). The J segment lost 6 bases and the V segment lost 4 bases, leaving 6 bases of the junction unmatched. CDR3 in DNA: TGTGCCAGCAGCGCACTTACTAGCGGGGGCAATGAGCAGTTCTTC. Protein sequence: CASSALTSGGNEQFF. Full variable domain (missing parts from reference TRBV5-4 and TRBJ2-1): ETGVTQSPTHLIKTRGQQVTLRCSSQSGHNTVSWYQQALGQGPQFIFQYYREEENGRGNFPPRFSGLQFPNYSSELNVNALELDDSALYLCASSALTSGGNEQFFGPGTRLTVL.

V usage is TRBV19 and J usage is TRBJ1-2, with TRBD1 as a possible D gene (6 bases). The V gene's germline CDR1 is LNHDA and CDR2 SQIVND (reference sequence). The ends were cut back, 7 bases at V and 4 bases at J, with 16 bases in the middle. The CDR3 runs 14 residues. CDR3 sequence reads: CASIGPGVSYGYTF. CDR3 DNA: TGTGCCAGTATCGGACCAGGGGTGTCCTATGGCTACACCTTC.

This clonotype has ten or more counts. This chain joins TRBV7-2 and TRBJ2-3; D is perhaps TRBD2 (6 bases). CDR1 and CDR2 from the germline V gene are SGHTA and FQGNSA. This CDR3 comprises 18 residues. V was shortened by 5 bases and J by 2 bases, with 23 bases between the two germline ends. CDR3 DNA sequence: TGTGCCAGCAGCACGGAAGGGTGGGTAGTAGCGGCCACAGATACGCAGTATTTT. Translating gives CASSTEGWVVAATDTQYF.

The rearrangement joins TRBV28 to TRBJ1-5; no firm D call. CDR1 and CDR2 (germline): MDHEN, SYDVKM. The CDR3 totals 16 residues. The ends were cut back, 5 bases at V and 0 bases at J, with 14 bases in the middle. The CDR3 DNA reads as TGTGCCAGCAGTCCCCGAGACTGGAATAGCAATCAGCCCCAGCATTTT. This gives the protein CASSPRDWNSNQPQHF.

The chain carries TRBV2 and TRBJ2-3; no reliable D call. The germline CDR1 and CDR2 sequences are SNHLY and FYNNEI. The V end was cut by 5 bases, the J end by 4 bases, with 13 bases between. This CDR3 is built from 14 residues. CDR3 amino acids: CASSWAGEPDTQYF. CDR3 nucleotide sequence: TGTGCCAGCAGTTGGGCCGGCGAGCCAGATACGCAGTATTTT.

The chain employs TRBV28 and TRBJ1-1; no definite D call. The CDR3 is made up of 13 amino acids. Deletions cut 2 bases from V and 5 bases from J, with 9 bases between. The V gene's germline CDR1 is MDHEN and CDR2 SYDVKM. This CDR3 is CASSLVLGTEAFF. CDR3 sequence (DNA): TGTGCCAGCAGTTTAGTCCTAGGGACTGAAGCTTTCTTT. Looking up the rest from reference TRBV28 and TRBJ1-1 gives the full variable domain: DVKVTQSSRYLVKRTGEKVFLECVQDMDHENMFWYRQDPGLGLRLIYFSYDVKMKEKGDIPEGYSVSREKKERFSLILESASTNQTSMYLCASSLVLGTEAFFGQGTRLTVV.

V is TRBV6-1 and J is TRBJ2-2; D not certain. Trimming took off 3 bases at V and 5 bases at J, with 7 bases between the two ends. The germline gives CDR1 MNHNS, CDR2 SASEGT. This CDR3 has 13 residues. The CDR3 reads CASSDLVTGELFF. The CDR3 coding sequence is TGTGCCAGCAGTGATTTGGTGACCGGGGAGCTGTTTTTT.

There are many counts of this clonotype. J is TRBJ2-1 and V is TRBV5-1; 7 nucleotides align to TRBD1. Germline loops: CDR1 SGHRS, CDR2 YFSETQ. The CDR3 length is 15 residues. The V segment lost 0 bases and the J segment 5 bases; nucleotides outside the gene matches: 5. The CDR3 DNA reads as TGCGCCAGCAGCTTGGAGGGGGCGAGACACAATGAGCAGTTCTTC. This gives the protein CASSLEGARHNEQFF.

This clonotype was recorded at least ten times. The chain employs TRBV9 and TRBJ1-1; D call uncertain. Trimming removed 4 bases at V and 0 bases at J, with 10 bases between. Germline V gives CDR1 SGDLS, CDR2 YYNGEE. The CDR3 loop spans 14 amino acids. CDR3 nucleotides: TGTGCCAGCAGCCCCGGGTCGTTGAACACTGAAGCTTTCTTT. The encoded protein is CASSPGSLNTEAFF.

The chain employs TRBV27 and TRBJ2-1, with TRBD2 matching 8 bases. Germline loops: CDR1 MNHEY, CDR2 SMNVEV (reference sequence). The CDR3 spans 14 residues. V trimming: 6 bases; J trimming: 7 bases; junction bases outside the gene matches: 8. The CDR3, as DNA: TGTGCCAGCAGGGGGAGCGGGAGCTGGAATGAGCAGTTCTTC. It specifies CASRGSGSWNEQFF.

At least ten counts were recorded for this clonotype. This sequence joins TRBV28 and TRBJ1-1; TRBD1 matches at 7 bases. The CDR3 extends over 13 amino acids. Germline V lookup: CDR1 MDHEN, CDR2 SYDVKM. V was pared by 5 bases and J by 4 bases, with 4 bases of the junction left unmatched. The CDR3 is CASSQQGRTEAFF. CDR3 in DNA: TGTGCCAGCAGTCAACAGGGGCGCACTGAAGCTTTCTTT. The full variable domain, rest sourced from reference TRBV28 and TRBJ1-1, is DVKVTQSSRYLVKRTGEKVFLECVQDMDHENMFWYRQDPGLGLRLIYFSYDVKMKEKGDIPEGYSVSREKKERFSLILESASTNQTSMYLCASSQQGRTEAFFGQGTRLTVV.

This clonotype occurred a few times. The gene calls are TRBV28 and TRBJ1-2; TRBD1 is a possible D gene (5 bases). Trimming took off 3 bases at V and 4 bases at J, with 12 bases between the two ends. This CDR3 has 14 amino acids. Germline loops: CDR1 MDHEN, CDR2 SYDVKM. The DNA for the CDR3 is TGTGCCAGCAGTTTGGCGGGGGGTGCCTATGGCTACACCTTC. Protein product: CASSLAGGAYGYTF.